This TCR beta chain was identified during a study of shared clonotypes between healthy human individuals. Study-wide results and limits: Non-shared clonotypes displayed generation probabilities falling below those of clonotypes present in all four donors.

Germline assignment: CDR1 SEHNR and CDR2 FQNEAQ (reference sequence). This CDR3 spans 14 amino acids. The V and J ends lost 1 base and 5 bases respectively, with 11 bases between them. As concerns this clone: The antigen remains undetermined.

Assay used: immunoSEQ multiplex PCR; TCRdb lists only in-frame clones, some missing. The sample has approximately 1.4 million clones; 95% to 99% are singletons. The J gene is TRBJ1-2, the V gene TRBV7-9; D remains unclear. Sequencing was done on a sample of naive CD4+ T cells sorted from blood. As to subset: CD45RA+ positively selected. This clonotype originated in a man aged 25-45 years in good health. CDR3 DNA: TGTGCCAGCAGCTTAGTCCGGCAGTCTTATGGCTACACCTTC. Protein sequence: CASSLVRQSYGYTF.